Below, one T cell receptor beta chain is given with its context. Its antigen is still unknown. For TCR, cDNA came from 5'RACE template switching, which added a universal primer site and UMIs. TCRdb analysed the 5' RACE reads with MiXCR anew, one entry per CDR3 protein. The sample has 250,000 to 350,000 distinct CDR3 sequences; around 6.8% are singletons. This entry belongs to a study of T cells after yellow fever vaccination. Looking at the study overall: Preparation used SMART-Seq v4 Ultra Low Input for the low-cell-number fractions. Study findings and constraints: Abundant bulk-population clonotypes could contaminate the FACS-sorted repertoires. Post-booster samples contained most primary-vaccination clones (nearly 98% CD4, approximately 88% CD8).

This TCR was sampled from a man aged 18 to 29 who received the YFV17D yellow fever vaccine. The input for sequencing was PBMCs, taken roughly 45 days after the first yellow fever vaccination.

This chain's CDR3 is CASSVLLVGAYNEQFF. The DNA of the CDR3 is TGTGCCAGTAGTGTGCTACTGGTTGGAGCCTACAATGAGCAGTTCTTC. The gene calls are TRBV19 and TRBJ2-1; D is undetermined. The CDR3 runs to 16 residues. V was clipped by 5 bases and J by 2 bases, with 16 bases between them. Germline V lookup: CDR1 LNHDA, CDR2 SQIVND (reference sequence).